The 5 T cell receptor beta chains reported below all come from one sample, sequenced in a study of T cell changes during pregnancy in multiple sclerosis. Measured with immunoSEQ multiplex PCR; TCRdb has only the in-frame clones, and not every one. Here the sample spans some 60,000 clones, approximately 90% being singletons. The starting material was peripheral blood, obtained in the first trimester of pregnancy. All receptors derive from a female donor in good health, enrolled as a control in a pregnancy study.

In this sample, this clone turned up a few times. The V and J genes are TRBV13 and TRBJ1-1; D gene ambiguous. CDR1 is PRHDT and CDR2 is FYEKMQ in the germline V gene (reference sequence). The CDR3 totals 13 residues. V was clipped by 3 bases and J by 7 bases, with 12 bases between them. The CDR3, as DNA: TGTGCCAGCAGCTTCGGGATACTCGTTGAAGCTTTCTTT. Translating it yields CASSFGILVEAFF.

V is TRBV12-5 and J is TRBJ2-2; 9 nucleotides align to TRBD2. CDR3 length equals 19 residues. Germline V gene sequence: CDR1 LGHNT, CDR2 FRNRAP. V dropped 0 bases and J dropped 2; count of bases not matched to a gene: 10. This CDR3 reads CASGLVLGSGGLNTGELFF. CDR3 sequence (DNA): TGTGCTAGTGGTTTGGTACTGGGTAGCGGGGGACTAAACACCGGGGAGCTGTTTTTT. Drawing the rest from reference TRBV12-5 and TRBJ2-2, the complete variable domain is DARVTQTPRHKVTEMGQEVTMRCQPILGHNTVFWYRQTMMQGLELLAYFRNRAPLDDSGMPKDRFSAEMPDATLATLKIQPSEPRDSAVYFCASGLVLGSGGLNTGELFFGEGSRLTVL.

The V call is TRBV9, the J call TRBJ1-6, with D maybe TRBD1 (5 bases). V was shortened by 3 bases and J by 8 bases, with 15 bases between the two germline ends. The CDR3 spans 15 residues. Germline V gives CDR1 SGDLS, CDR2 YYNGEE. The CDR3 DNA reads TGTGCCAGCAGCGGATACAGGACGGCCGATTCACCCCTCCACTTT. Translation gives CASSGYRTADSPLHF.

The chain has TRBV4-1 and TRBJ1-1; TRBD1 might be the D (5 bases). V lost 2 bases and J 4 bases, leaving 11 bases between the germline ends. This CDR3 comprises 14 residues. Looked up from germline, CDR1 is MGHRA and CDR2 is YSYEKL. The CDR3 sequence: CASSQTNQGTEAFF. DNA of the CDR3: TGCGCCAGCAGCCAAACCAACCAGGGCACTGAAGCTTTCTTT.

V gene TRBV29-1 combines with J gene TRBJ2-7; the D gene is possibly TRBD1 (6 bases). CDR3 length: 14 amino acids. The V end lost 7 bases, the J end lost 3 bases, and 19 bases lay between the germline ends. Germline CDR1 reads SQVTM; CDR2 reads ANQGSEA. CDR3 amino acids: CSARKTGLNYEQYF. For the CDR3, the DNA is TGCAGCGCGCGTAAGACAGGACTGAACTACGAGCAGTACTTC.